These 9 T cell receptor beta chains came from one sample sequenced in a study of liver allograft versus peripheral blood T cells. Study context: Recipients' peripheral blood supplied the T cell receptor repertoires against which those in transplanted livers were compared.

Via MiXCR, TCRdb re-called the reads, giving one row per CDR3 protein. The table has some 10,000 distinct CDR3 sequences, about 20% seen once. Receptor source: a human patient who had a liver transplant. The T cells may partly be graft donor cells.

This chain links TRBV27 with TRBJ1-1; D is perhaps TRBD1 (5 bases). The CDR3 is made up of 14 amino acids. Germline CDR1 MNHEY, CDR2 SMNVEV (reference sequence). V was shortened by 4 bases and J by 2 bases, with 11 bases between the two germline ends. CDR3 residues: CASSSSRENTEAFF. CDR3 in DNA: TGTGCCAGCAGTTCATCCAGGGAAAACACTGAAGCTTTCTTT.

This clonotype rates as medium-sized. The chain combines TRBV29-1 with TRBJ2-7; TRBD1 matches at 7 bases. The germline CDR1 and CDR2 sequences are SQVTM and ANQGSEA. This CDR3 is built from 11 residues. J gave up 5 bases and V 5 bases, and 3 bases lay outside the gene matches. CDR3: CSVRQGDEQYF. The CDR3 DNA sequence: TGCAGCGTTCGACAGGGTGACGAGCAGTACTTC.

The chain carries TRBV7-9 and TRBJ2-7, with 9 bases lining up with TRBD2. Germline CDR1 reads SEHNR; CDR2 reads FQNEAQ (reference sequence). The V and J ends lost 5 bases and 7 bases, in that order; junction bases with no gene match: 9. CDR3 size: 14 residues. As DNA, the CDR3 is TGTGCCAGCAGCCTTAGTAGCGGGAGCGGGGAGCAGTACTTC. Its protein product is CASSLSSGSGEQYF.

This clonotype has a handful of counts. V usage is TRBV30 and J usage is TRBJ1-1; 8 bases are a match to TRBD1. CDR1 GTSNPN and CDR2 SVGIG come from the germline V gene (reference sequence). The V gene end was trimmed by 4 bases and the J gene end by 2 bases; junction bases not matched to a gene: 6. The CDR3 is 14 amino acids. CDR3 coding DNA: TGTGCCTGGACAGGGGGCGGGGGCAACACTGAAGCTTTCTTT. Protein: CAWTGGGGNTEAFF.

This clonotype is medium-sized. This rearrangement joins TRBV29-1 to TRBJ1-1; possible D gene TRBD1, 5 bases. The CDR3 runs to 13 residues. The V and J ends lost 6 bases and 1 base respectively, with 12 bases between them. Germline lookup yields CDR1 SQVTM and CDR2 ANQGSEA. The CDR3 spells CSVRPTANTEAFF. The DNA of the CDR3 is TGCAGCGTCAGACCGACAGCGAACACTGAAGCTTTCTTT.

This sequence joins TRBV19 and TRBJ1-5; D not certain. This CDR3 comprises 14 residues. V lost 4 bases, J lost 3 bases, and 10 bases lay in between. Looked up from germline, CDR1 is LNHDA and CDR2 is SQIVND (reference sequence). The CDR3 loop reads CASSSHGSNQPQHF. For the CDR3, the DNA is TGTGCCAGTAGTAGCCACGGATCCAATCAGCCCCAGCATTTT.

By share of the sample, this clonotype is medium-sized. This chain links TRBV5-6 with TRBJ2-1; maybe TRBD2 (5 bases). CDR3 length: 15 residues. CDR1 SGHDT and CDR2 YYEEEE come from the germline V gene. Trimming took off 0 bases at V and 4 bases at J, with 11 bases between the two ends. CDR3 loop: CASSLALAVYNEQFF. The DNA of the CDR3 is TGTGCCAGCAGCTTGGCCCTAGCCGTTTACAATGAGCAGTTCTTC.

Judged by abundance, this clonotype is medium-sized (0.01 to 0.1%). The rearrangement links TRBV6-2 or TRBV6-3 to TRBJ1-2; 7 nucleotides align to TRBD1. Trimming cost V 2 bases and J 8 bases; bases outside gene matches: 5. Germline CDR1 reads MNHEY; CDR2 reads SVGEGT. The CDR3 has 13 amino acids. The CDR3 DNA sequence: TGTGCCAGCAGTTACGGGACAGCGGCGGGCTACACCTTC. Residues: CASSYGTAAGYTF.

In regard to this clonotype: One base away lies a much larger clone, so this may be a sequencing read error. The chain links TRBV6-1 to TRBJ2-2; 8 bases agree with TRBD2. Looked up from germline, CDR1 is MNHNS and CDR2 is SASEGT. Germline trimming cut 7 bases from V and 5 bases from J; bases unmatched to any gene: 12. This CDR3 comprises 16 residues. The CDR3: CASNQTGTSRTGELFF. The CDR3 coding sequence is TGTGCCAGCAACCAAACCGGGACTAGTCGGACCGGGGAGCTGTTTTTT.